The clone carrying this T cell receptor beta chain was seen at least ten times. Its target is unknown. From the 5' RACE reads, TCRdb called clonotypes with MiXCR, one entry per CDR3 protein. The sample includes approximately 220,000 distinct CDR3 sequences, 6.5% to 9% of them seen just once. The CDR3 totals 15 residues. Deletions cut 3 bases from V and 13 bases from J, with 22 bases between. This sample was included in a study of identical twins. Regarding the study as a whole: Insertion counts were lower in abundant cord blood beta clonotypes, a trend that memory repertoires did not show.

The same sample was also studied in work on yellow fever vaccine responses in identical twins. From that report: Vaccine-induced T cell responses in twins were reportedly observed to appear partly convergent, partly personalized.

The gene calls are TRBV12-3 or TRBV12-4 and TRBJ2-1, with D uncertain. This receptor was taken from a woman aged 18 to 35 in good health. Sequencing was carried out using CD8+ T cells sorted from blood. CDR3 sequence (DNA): TGTGCCAGCAGTTTTATAAGCCCAGGCCCGGAAGGACAGTTCTTC. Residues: CASSFISPGPEGQFF.